The 17 T cell receptor beta chains below come from one sample, sequenced in a study of blood T cell repertoires in COVID-19. The data were produced by immunoSEQ multiplex PCR, yet TCRdb's version contains in-frame clones alone and is incomplete. The sample contains about 110,000 clones, about 84% of which appear only once. Material for sequencing was peripheral blood. These receptors were taken from a middle-aged man with acute or convalescent COVID-19.

The chain joins TRBV6-5 to TRBJ2-7, with TRBD2 as a possible D gene (5 bases). The V and J ends lost 9 bases and 6 bases respectively, with 12 bases between them. The CDR3 spans 11 residues. Per germline, CDR1 MNHEY and CDR2 SVGAGI. CDR3 nucleotides: TGTGCCAGGAGGGCAGTCGGCGAGCAGTACGTC. Encoded protein: CARRAVGEQYV.

V is TRBV10-3 and J is TRBJ1-4; possible D gene TRBD1, 5 bases. Trimming removed 6 bases from V and 7 bases from J, with 12 bases in between. The germline V gene encodes CDR1 ENHRY and CDR2 SYGVKD. There are 13 residues in the CDR3. For the CDR3, the DNA is TGTGCCATCAGCAGGGAGGCCGGTGAAAAACTGTTTTTT. Translating it yields CAISREAGEKLFF.

V gene TRBV2 combines with J gene TRBJ2-3; 10 bases agree with TRBD1. CDR1 and CDR2 (germline): SNHLY, FYNNEI. J lost 6 bases, V lost 6 bases, and 12 bases had no gene match. This CDR3 has 16 residues. As DNA, the CDR3 is TGTGCCAGCAGCCCCGGGACAGGGGCACCCCGCGATACGCAGTATTTT. It translates to CASSPGTGAPRDTQYF. Full variable domain (remainder filled in from reference TRBV2 and TRBJ2-3): EPEVTQTPSHQVTQMGQEVILRCVPISNHLYFYWYRQILGQKVEFLVSFYNNEISEKSEIFDDQFSVERPDGSNFTLKIRSTKLEDSAMYFCASSPGTGAPRDTQYFGPGTRLTVL.

The chain couples TRBV7-3 to TRBJ1-2, with 9 bases lining up with TRBD1. CDR1 is SGHTA, CDR2 FQGTGA, per germline. The CDR3 is made up of 13 amino acids. The ends lost 5 bases at V and 8 bases at J; junction bases unmatched: 6. CDR3 region: CASSVQGAEGYTF. The CDR3 DNA is TGTGCCAGCAGCGTACAGGGGGCCGAGGGCTACACCTTC.

V usage is TRBV6-1 and J usage is TRBJ1-2; TRBD1 aligns across 7 bases. The ends lost 5 bases at V and 3 bases at J; junction bases unmatched: 6. This CDR3 is 14 amino acids long. From germline, CDR1 is MNHNS and CDR2 SASEGT. CDR3 protein: CASSSRDSYYGYTF. The CDR3 region has the DNA TGTGCCAGCAGTTCCCGGGACAGTTACTATGGCTACACCTTC.

This clone was counted between two and nine times. The junction departs from germline at one end; a sequencing error may be responsible. The chain is built from TRBV2 and TRBJ2-7; 10 bases align to TRBD1. Germline V gene lookup returns CDR1 SNHLY and CDR2 FYNNEI. The CDR3 runs 14 residues. The CDR3 DNA sequence: TGTGCCAGCAGTGAAGGCGGGACAGGGGCTGAGAAGGACTTC. Translating gives CASSEGGTGAEKDF.

This chain uses TRBV28 with TRBJ1-4, with a weak D call TRBD1 (5 bases). The germline CDR1 and CDR2 sequences are MDHEN and SYDVKM. V gave up 5 bases and J gave up 9 bases, with 19 bases separating them. The CDR3 extends over 15 amino acids. DNA for the CDR3: TGTGCCAGCAGTCCTGACAGCCTGGGGAAGAAAAAACTGTTTTTT. This encodes CASSPDSLGKKKLFF.

This clone was seen just once. The J gene is TRBJ1-2, the V gene TRBV3-1 (or the pseudogene TRBV3-2), with D perhaps matching TRBD1 (5 bases). CDR1 and CDR2 (germline): LGHDT, YNNKEL (reference sequence). V was trimmed by 7 bases and J by 2 bases, leaving 11 bases between them. There are 13 residues in the CDR3. The chain's CDR3 is CASTTGGNYGYTF. DNA for the CDR3: TGTGCCAGCACTACCGGGGGGAACTATGGCTACACCTTC.

The chain links TRBV6-5 to TRBJ1-2; D might be TRBD1 (6 bases). The CDR3 length is 13 residues. Trimming pared 6 bases from V and 4 bases from J, leaving 12 bases between. Germline CDR1 MNHEY, CDR2 SVGAGI. DNA of the CDR3: TGTGCCAGCAGCCCGGGGACATCCTATGGCTACACCTTC. Amino acid sequence: CASSPGTSYGYTF.

The chain uses TRBV3-1 (or the pseudogene TRBV3-2) and TRBJ1-6; perhaps TRBD1 as D (6 bases). The CDR3 is 16 amino acids. Germline CDR1 LGHDT, CDR2 YNNKEL (reference sequence). Trimming removed 1 base at V and 7 bases at J, with 14 bases between. CDR3 in amino acids: CASSQVGAGGNSPLHF. The CDR3 nucleotides are TGTGCCAGCAGCCAAGTGGGGGCGGGGGGGAATTCACCCCTCCACTTT.

The chain has TRBV5-5 and TRBJ1-3; weak D call: TRBD1 (5 bases). Germline V lookup: CDR1 SGHKS, CDR2 YYEKEE (reference sequence). The V and J ends lost 3 bases and 4 bases respectively, with 17 bases between them. This CDR3 contains 16 residues. The CDR3 loop is CASSSGSTDTGNTIYF. CDR3 sequence (DNA): TGTGCCAGCAGCTCGGGTTCGACAGATACAGGAAACACCATATATTTT.

The rearrangement joins TRBV11-2 to TRBJ2-4; 10 nucleotides agree with TRBD2. The V segment lost 2 bases and the J segment 7 bases; nucleotides outside the gene matches: 5. The CDR3 sequence is 15 residues long. The germline CDR1 and CDR2 sequences are SGHAT and FQNNGV. In DNA form, the CDR3 reads TGTGCCAGCAGCTTATTTGAGCGGGGGGGGAACATTCAGTACTTC. It codes for CASSLFERGGNIQYF.

Only one count was recorded for this clone. This rearrangement joins TRBV2 to TRBJ1-5, with D hard to call. The CDR3 is made up of 15 amino acids. Per germline, CDR1 SNHLY and CDR2 FYNNEI. V lost 1 base and J 3 bases, leaving 10 bases between the germline ends. CDR3 residues: CASSEVQRHNQPQHF. The CDR3 DNA reads TGTGCCAGCAGTGAAGTACAGAGACACAATCAGCCCCAGCATTTT.

This clone was detected only once. This chain uses TRBV6-4 with TRBJ2-1, with 7 bases identical to TRBD1. Per germline, CDR1 MRHNA and CDR2 SNTAGT. J lost 8 bases, V lost 3 bases, and 13 bases had no gene match. CDR3 size: 16 residues. The CDR3 sequence is CASSESRTGAYDEQFF. DNA of the CDR3: TGTGCCAGCAGTGAGTCTCGAACAGGGGCCTATGATGAGCAGTTCTTC.

This sequence joins TRBV6-5 and TRBJ1-1; D gene ambiguous. Deletions cut 7 bases from V and 0 bases from J, with 9 bases between. The CDR3 length is 13 residues. Germline V gene sequence: CDR1 MNHEY, CDR2 SVGAGI. DNA of the CDR3: TGTGCCAGCACTAAGTTTATGAACACTGAAGCTTTCTTT. It specifies CASTKFMNTEAFF.

The CDR3 loop reads CASSPQNPGEKLFF. DNA of the CDR3: TGCGCCAGCAGCCCACAAAACCCGGGTGAAAAACTGTTTTTT. The chain has TRBV4-1 and TRBJ1-4; D remains ambiguous. Trimming shortened V by 4 bases and J by 7 bases, and 13 bases separated the two germline ends. Germline values: CDR1 MGHRA, CDR2 YSYEKL. This CDR3 has 14 residues.

The chain has TRBV3-1 (or the pseudogene TRBV3-2) and TRBJ1-1; the D is unclear. V was shortened by 0 bases and J by 8 bases, with 16 bases between the two germline ends. The CDR3 length is 15 residues. Germline-derived CDR1 and CDR2 are LGHDT and YNNKEL (reference sequence). CDR3 coding DNA: TGTGCCAGCAGCCAAGAGCCAGGAAGAGGAGGAGAAGCTTTCTTT. Its protein is CASSQEPGRGGEAFF.